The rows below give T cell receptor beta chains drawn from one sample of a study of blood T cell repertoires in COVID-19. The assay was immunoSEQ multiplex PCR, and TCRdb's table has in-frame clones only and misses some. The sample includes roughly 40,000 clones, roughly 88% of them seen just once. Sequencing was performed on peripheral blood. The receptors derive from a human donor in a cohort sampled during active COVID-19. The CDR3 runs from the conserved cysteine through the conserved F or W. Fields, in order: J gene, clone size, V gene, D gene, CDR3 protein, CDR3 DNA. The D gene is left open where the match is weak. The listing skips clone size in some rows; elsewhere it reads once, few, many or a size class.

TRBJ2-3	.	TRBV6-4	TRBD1	CASSAGTGDSDTQYF	TGTGCCAGCAGTGCCGGGACAGGGGATTCAGATACGCAGTATTTT
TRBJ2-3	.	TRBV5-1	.	CASSAGQSTDTQYF	TGCGCCAGCAGCGCGGGACAGAGCACAGATACGCAGTATTTT
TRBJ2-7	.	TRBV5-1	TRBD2	CASSSGLAGSYEQYF	TGCGCCAGCAGTTCCGGACTAGCGGGGTCGTACGAGCAGTACTTC
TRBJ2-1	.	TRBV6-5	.	CASSRDWEYNEQFF	TGTGCCAGCAGTCGGGACTGGGAGTACAATGAGCAGTTCTTC
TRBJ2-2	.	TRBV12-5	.	CASGILTLQGSGELFF	TGTGCTAGTGGAATACTTACGCTACAGGGTTCCGGGGAGCTGTTTTTT
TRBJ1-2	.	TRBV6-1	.	CASSERQHRHTF	TGTGCCAGCAGTGAGCGGCAGCACCGACACACCTTC
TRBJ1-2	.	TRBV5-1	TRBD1	CASSFTGASSYGYTF	TGCGCCAGCAGCTTCACAGGGGCCTCTAGCTATGGCTACACCTTC
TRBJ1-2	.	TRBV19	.	CASSTTFRGPGYTF	TGTGCCAGTAGTACCACCTTCAGGGGCCCGGGCTACACCTTC
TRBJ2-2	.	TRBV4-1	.	CASSQPGTKNTGELFF	TGCGCCAGCAGCCAACCCGGGACAAAGAACACCGGGGAGCTGTTTTTT
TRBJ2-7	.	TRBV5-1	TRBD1	CASSLTGTGNYEQYF	TGCGCCAGCAGCTTGACCGGGACAGGGAATTACGAGCAGTACTTC
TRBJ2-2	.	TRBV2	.	CASTEQVTGTGELFF	TGTGCCAGCACTGAACAGGTTACAGGCACCGGGGAGCTGTTTTTT
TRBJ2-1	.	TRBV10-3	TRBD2	CAISESSGGRYNEQFF	TGTGCCATCAGTGAGTCTAGCGGGGGTCGATACAATGAGCAGTTCTTC
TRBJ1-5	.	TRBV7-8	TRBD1	CASSLITGGGINQPQHF	TGTGCCAGCAGCTTAATAACAGGGGGAGGGATCAATCAGCCCCAGCATTTT
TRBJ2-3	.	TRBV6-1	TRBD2	CASSEWGGGTDTQYF	TGTGCCAGCAGTGAATGGGGGGGAGGGACAGATACGCAGTATTTT
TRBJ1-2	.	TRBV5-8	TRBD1	CASSPTLGYGTGGPTYGYTF	TGTGCCAGCAGCCCGACCTTGGGATACGGGACAGGGGGCCCGACCTATGGCTACACCTTC
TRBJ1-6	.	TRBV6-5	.	CASDDWGSPLHF	TGTGCCAGCGATGACTGGGGCTCACCCCTCCACTTT
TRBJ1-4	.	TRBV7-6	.	CASSSQGSANEKLFF	TGTGCCAGCAGCTCTCAGGGGAGCGCTAATGAAAAACTGTTTTTT
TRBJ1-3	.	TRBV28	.	CASSSTPGISGNTIYF	TGTGCCAGCAGTTCTACCCCAGGAATCTCTGGAAACACCATATATTTT
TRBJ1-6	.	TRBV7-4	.	CASSLREVSNSPLHF	TGTGCCAGCAGCTTAAGGGAGGTAAGTAATTCACCCCTCCACTTT
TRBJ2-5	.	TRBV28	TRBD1	CASSGGQGETQYF	TGTGCCAGCAGTGGGGGACAGGGGGAGACCCAGTACTTC
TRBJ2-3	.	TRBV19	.	CASSIEATDTQYF	TGTGCCAGTAGTATAGAAGCCACAGATACGCAGTATTTT
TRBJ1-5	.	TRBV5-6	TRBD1	CASSFRQGRQPQHF	TGTGCCAGCAGCTTTAGACAGGGTAGGCAGCCCCAGCATTTT
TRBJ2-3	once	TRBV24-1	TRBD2	CATSDLGGGSSTDTQYF	TGTGCCACCAGTGATTTGGGCGGGGGGTCTAGCACAGATACGCAGTATTTT
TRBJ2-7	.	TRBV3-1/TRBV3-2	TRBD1	CASSPGQVPFYEQYF	TGTGCCAGCAGCCCGGGACAGGTCCCCTTTTACGAGCAGTACTTC
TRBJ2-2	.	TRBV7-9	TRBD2	CASSFLAGGGELFF	TGTGCCAGCAGCTTCCTAGCGGGGGGCGGGGAGCTGTTTTTT
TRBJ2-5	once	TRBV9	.	CASSVEVAAQETQYF	TGTGCCAGCAGCGTAGAGGTAGCGGCTCAAGAGACCCAGTACTTC
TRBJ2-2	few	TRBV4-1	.	CASSPLLRTNTGELFF	TGCGCCAGCAGCCCTCTCTTGCGTACGAACACCGGGGAGCTGTTTTTT
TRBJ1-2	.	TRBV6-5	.	CASHTEGGYTF	TGTGCCAGCCACACAGAAGGTGGCTACACCTTC
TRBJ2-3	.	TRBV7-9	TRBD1	CASSPDRDADTQYF	TGTGCCAGCAGCCCCGACAGGGACGCAGATACGCAGTATTTT
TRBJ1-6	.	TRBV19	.	CASSTGISYNSPLHF	TGTGCCAGTAGTACCGGGATCTCCTATAATTCACCCCTCCACTTT
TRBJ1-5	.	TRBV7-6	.	CASSLDRNQPQHF	TGTGCCAGCAGCTTAGATCGTAATCAGCCCCAGCATTTT
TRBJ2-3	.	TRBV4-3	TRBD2	CASSQDRWLAGTADTQYF	TGCGCCAGCAGCCAAGATAGATGGCTAGCGGGGACGGCAGATACGCAGTATTTT
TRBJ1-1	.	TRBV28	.	CASSSVRGAFF	TGTGCCAGCAGTTCAGTACGCGGGGCTTTCTTT
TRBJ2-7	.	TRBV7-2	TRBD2	CASSLVLAGILYEQYF	TGTGCCAGCAGCTTAGTACTAGCGGGCATCCTCTACGAGCAGTACTTC
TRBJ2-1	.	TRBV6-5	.	CASYGRELLDEQFF	TGTGCCAGCTATGGGAGAGAGTTGCTCGATGAGCAGTTCTTC
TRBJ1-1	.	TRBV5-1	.	CASSVDSRNTEAFF	TGCGCCAGCAGCGTGGACAGCCGAAACACTGAAGCTTTCTTT
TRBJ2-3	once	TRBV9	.	CASSVVERTTDTQYF	TGTGCCAGCAGCGTAGTTGAGCGGACCACAGATACGCAGTATTTT
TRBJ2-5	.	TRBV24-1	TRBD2	CATGKGGQETQYF	TGTGCCACCGGGAAGGGAGGGCAAGAGACCCAGTACTTC
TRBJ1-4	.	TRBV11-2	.	CASSLGFLNEKLFF	TGTGCCAGCAGCTTAGGTTTCCTGAATGAAAAACTGTTTTTT
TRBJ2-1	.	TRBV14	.	CASSPSITGGEQFF	TGTGCCAGCAGCCCCAGTATAACGGGTGGTGAGCAGTTCTTC
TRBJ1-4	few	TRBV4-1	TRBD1	CASSQQGAGTNEKLFF	TGCGCCAGCAGCCAACAGGGGGCCGGAACTAATGAAAAACTGTTTTTT
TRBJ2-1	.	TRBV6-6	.	CASSYSGRGTYNEQFF	TGTGCCAGCAGTTACTCGGGACGGGGGACCTACAATGAGCAGTTCTTC
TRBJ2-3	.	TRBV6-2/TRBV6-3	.	CASSPLPRGTDTQYF	TGTGCCAGCAGTCCCCTACCGCGAGGCACAGATACGCAGTATTTT
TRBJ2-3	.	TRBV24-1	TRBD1	CATSQGAADTQYF	TGTGCCACGTCCCAGGGGGCGGCAGATACGCAGTATTTT
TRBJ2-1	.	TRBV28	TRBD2	CASSLWRGGASNEQFF	TGTGCCAGCAGTTTATGGCGCGGGGGGGCCTCCAATGAGCAGTTCTTC
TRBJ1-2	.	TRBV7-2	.	CASSLDRSGGYTF	TGTGCCAGCAGCTTAGACAGGTCAGGTGGCTACACCTTC
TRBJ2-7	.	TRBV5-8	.	CASSSITPPTQYF	TGTGCCAGCAGCTCAATCACTCCTCCAACGCAGTACTTC
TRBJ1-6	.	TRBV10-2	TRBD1	CASRGAGGGTDSPLHF	TGCGCCAGCAGAGGGGCAGGGGGCGGCACAGATTCACCCCTCCACTTT
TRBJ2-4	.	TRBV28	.	CASSSQGKSLDIQYF	TGTGCCAGCAGTTCCCAGGGCAAGTCTTTGGACATTCAGTACTTC